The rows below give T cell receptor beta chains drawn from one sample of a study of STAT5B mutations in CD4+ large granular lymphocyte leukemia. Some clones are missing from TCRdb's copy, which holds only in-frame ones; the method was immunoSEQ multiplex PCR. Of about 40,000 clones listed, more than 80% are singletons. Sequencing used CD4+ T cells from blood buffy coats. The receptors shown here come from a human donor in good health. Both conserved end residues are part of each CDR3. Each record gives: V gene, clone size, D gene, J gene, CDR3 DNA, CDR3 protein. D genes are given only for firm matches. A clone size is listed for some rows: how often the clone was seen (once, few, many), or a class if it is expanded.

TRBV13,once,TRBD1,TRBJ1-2,TGTGCCAGCAGCAAACAGGGGCGTAACGGCTACACCTTC,CASSKQGRNGYTF
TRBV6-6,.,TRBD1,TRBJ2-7,TGTGCCAGCGGGACAGGGGGGAACGAGCAGTACTTC,CASGTGGNEQYF
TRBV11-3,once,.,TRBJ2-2,TGTGCCAGCAGCTTGGAGGCCGGGGAGCTGTTTTTT,CASSLEAGELFF
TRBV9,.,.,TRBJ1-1,TGTGCCAGCAGCGTCCTCAGCACAGGGATGGCTGAAGCTTTCTTT,CASSVLSTGMAEAFF
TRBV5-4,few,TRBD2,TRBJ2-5,TGTGCCAGCAGCCGCCGGGCGGGACTAGGGGAGACCCAGTACTTC,CASSRRAGLGETQYF
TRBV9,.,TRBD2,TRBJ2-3,TGTGCCAGCAGCGTCGAACTAGCGGATAGCACAGATACGCAGTATTTT,CASSVELADSTDTQYF
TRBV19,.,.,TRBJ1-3,TGTGCCAGTACGAGGAGCTCGTCTGGAAACACCATATATTTT,CASTRSSSGNTIYF
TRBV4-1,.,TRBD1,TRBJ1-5,TGCGCCAGCAGCGTTTCCGGGACAGGGAGGTATGACAATCAGCCCCAGCATTTT,CASSVSGTGRYDNQPQHF
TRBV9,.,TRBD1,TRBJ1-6,TGTGCCAGCAGCGAGAGGGACAGGGGAGGCTCACCCCTCCACTTT,CASSERDRGGSPLHF
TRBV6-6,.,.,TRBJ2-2,TGTGCCAGCAGTTACTGGCAGCCGGGCACCGGGGAGCTGTTTTTT,CASSYWQPGTGELFF
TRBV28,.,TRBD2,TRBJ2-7,TGTGCCAGCATCAACGGAGCGGGGGGCTACGAGCAGTACTTC,CASINGAGGYEQYF
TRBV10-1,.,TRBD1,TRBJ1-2,TGCGCCCCCAAGCGACCGCTGGGGACAGCCTTCAGACGTGGCTACACCTTC,CAPKRPLGTAFRRGYTF
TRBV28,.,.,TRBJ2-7,TGTGCCAGCAGGGGGACAACCTCCACCTCCTACGAGCAGTACTTC,CASRGTTSTSYEQYF
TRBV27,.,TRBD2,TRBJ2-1,TGTGCCAGCAGTTTCGGAACTCTCCGTGGACTAGCGGGAGGATGGATCAATGAGCAGTTCTTC,CASSFGTLRGLAGGWINEQFF
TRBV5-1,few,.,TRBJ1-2,TGCGCCAGCAGCTTGGGCCAGCTACTTAACTATGGCTACACCTTC,CASSLGQLLNYGYTF
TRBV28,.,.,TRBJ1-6,TGTGCCAGCAGGCCGCGCCGATCAGGGAGCTCCTATAATTCACCCCTCCACTTT,CASRPRRSGSSYNSPLHF
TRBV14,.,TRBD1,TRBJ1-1,TGTGCCAGCAGCCAATCGACAGGGGGTTCGCGCGCTGAAGCTTTCTTT,CASSQSTGGSRAEAFF
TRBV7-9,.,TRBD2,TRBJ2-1,TGTGCCAGCAGCCCCGACCTAGCGGGAGGACGAGAGCAGTTCTTC,CASSPDLAGGREQFF
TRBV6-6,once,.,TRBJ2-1,TGTGCCAGCACCTACCCCGGGAAGTACAATGAGCAGTTCTTC,CASTYPGKYNEQFF
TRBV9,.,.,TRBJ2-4,TGTGCCAGCAGCGCCGAGGGGGTAGGGACCGCCTACTTC,CASSAEGVGTAYF
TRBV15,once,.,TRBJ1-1,TGTGCCACCAGCAGCCAACAGGGTGCCACTGAAGCTTTCTTT,CATSSQQGATEAFF
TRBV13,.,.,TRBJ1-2,TGTGCCAGCAGCTACGGGAGGGGTGGCTACACCTTC,CASSYGRGGYTF
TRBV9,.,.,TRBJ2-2,TGTGCCAGCAGCGTAGCTCCGCCTAGCGATACGGGCACCGGGGAGCTGTTTTTT,CASSVAPPSDTGTGELFF
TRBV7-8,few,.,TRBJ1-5,TGTGCCAGCAGCTTAGGGCGGGGCAATCAGCCCCAGCATTTT,CASSLGRGNQPQHF
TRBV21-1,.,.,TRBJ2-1,TGTGCCAGCAGCTCGCGACTAGCAGCTAGCTCCTACAATGAGCAGTTCTTC,CASSSRLAASSYNEQFF
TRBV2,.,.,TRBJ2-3,TGTGCCACTGGACTAAGCACAGATACGCAGTATTTT,CATGLSTDTQYF
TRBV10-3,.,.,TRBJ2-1,TGTGCCATCAGTGCGGGGGAATCCTACAATGAGCAGTTCTTC,CAISAGESYNEQFF
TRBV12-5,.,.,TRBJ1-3,TGTGCTAGTGGGATCTCTGGAAACACCATATATTTT,CASGISGNTIYF
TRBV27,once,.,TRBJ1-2,TGTGCCAGCAGTTTTTCGGGGACGTATGGCTACACCTTC,CASSFSGTYGYTF
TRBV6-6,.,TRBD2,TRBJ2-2,TGTGCCAGCAGAGGACTAGCGGGAACCCCCGGGGAGCTGTTTTTT,CASRGLAGTPGELFF
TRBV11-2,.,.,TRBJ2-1,TGTGCCAGCAGCTTAGATTCCTTGGGGAATGAGCAGTTCTTC,CASSLDSLGNEQFF
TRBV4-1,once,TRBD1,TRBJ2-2,TGCGCCAGCAGCGGTAAGACAGGGGGCGCCATCGGGGAGCTGTTTTTT,CASSGKTGGAIGELFF
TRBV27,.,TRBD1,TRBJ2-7,TGTGCCAGCAGTTTAGCAATCCGGGACAGGGGGCCTTGTGGGCAGTACTTC,CASSLAIRDRGPCGQYF
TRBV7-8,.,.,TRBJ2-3,TGTGCCAGCAGCTTAGTCGGCTATCTGGGCACAGATACGCAGTATTTT,CASSLVGYLGTDTQYF
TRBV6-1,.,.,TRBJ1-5,TGTGCCCAGGATCAGAAACTACTTAGCAATCAGCCCCAGCATTTT,CAQDQKLLSNQPQHF
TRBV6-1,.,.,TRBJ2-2,TGTGCCAGCAGTAAAGGGCGGACTGGGTTGAACACCGGGGAGCTGTTTTTT,CASSKGRTGLNTGELFF
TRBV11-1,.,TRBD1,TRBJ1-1,TGTGCCAGCAGCTTAGATTCCGGACAGGGGGCCAAGAACACTGAAGCTTTCTTT,CASSLDSGQGAKNTEAFF
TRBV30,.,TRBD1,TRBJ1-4,TGTGCCTGGAGTGAAGACAGGGGGCAGGAAAAACTGTTTTTT,CAWSEDRGQEKLFF
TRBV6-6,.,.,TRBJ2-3,TGTGCCAGCAAGTACGGTGGGGCAGGAGATACGCAGTATTTT,CASKYGGAGDTQYF
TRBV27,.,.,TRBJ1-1,TGTGCCACTTCCCGCACGGCAGGGGACACTGAAGCTTTCTTT,CATSRTAGDTEAFF
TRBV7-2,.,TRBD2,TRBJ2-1,TGTGCCAGCAGCTTAGGGAGGACTAGCGGGAGGAATGAGCAGTTCTTC,CASSLGRTSGRNEQFF
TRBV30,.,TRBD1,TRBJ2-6,TGTGCCTGGATCTCCCACAGGGGGCCCGGGGGAGGGGCCAACGTCCTGACTTTC,CAWISHRGPGGGANVLTF